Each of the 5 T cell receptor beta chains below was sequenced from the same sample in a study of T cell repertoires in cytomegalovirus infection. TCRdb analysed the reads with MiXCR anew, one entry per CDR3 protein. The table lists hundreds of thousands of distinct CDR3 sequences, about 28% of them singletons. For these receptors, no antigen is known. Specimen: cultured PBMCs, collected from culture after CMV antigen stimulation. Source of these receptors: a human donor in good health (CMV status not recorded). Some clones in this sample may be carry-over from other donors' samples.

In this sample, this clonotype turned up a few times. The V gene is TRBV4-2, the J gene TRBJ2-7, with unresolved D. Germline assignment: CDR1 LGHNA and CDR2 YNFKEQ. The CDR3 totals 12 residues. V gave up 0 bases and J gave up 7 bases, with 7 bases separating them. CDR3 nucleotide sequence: TGTGCCAGCAGCCAAGATCCCGGGGAGCAGTACTTC. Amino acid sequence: CASSQDPGEQYF.

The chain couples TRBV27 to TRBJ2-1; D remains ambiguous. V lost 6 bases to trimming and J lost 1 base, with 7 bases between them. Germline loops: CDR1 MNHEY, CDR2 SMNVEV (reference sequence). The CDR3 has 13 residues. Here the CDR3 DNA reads TGTGCCAGCAGAGGGAAATCCTACAATGAGCAGTTCTTC. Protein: CASRGKSYNEQFF.

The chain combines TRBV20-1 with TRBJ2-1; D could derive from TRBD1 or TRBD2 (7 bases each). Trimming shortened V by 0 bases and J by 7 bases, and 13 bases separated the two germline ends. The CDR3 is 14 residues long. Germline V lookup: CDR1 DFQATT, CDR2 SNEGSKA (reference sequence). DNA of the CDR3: TGCAGTGCTAGAGACGGCAGGGGGGGGAATGAGCAGTTCTTC. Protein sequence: CSARDGRGGNEQFF.

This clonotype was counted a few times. In DNA, the CDR3 is TGTGCCAGCAGCTTAGTACGGGGGGGCGATGAGCAGTTCTTC. Translation gives CASSLVRGGDEQFF. The gene calls are TRBV7-8 and TRBJ2-1, with 8 bases fitting TRBD2. The germline V gene encodes CDR1 SGHVS and CDR2 FQNEAQ. The CDR3 has 14 amino acids. With V trimmed by 1 base and J by 8 bases, 4 bases remained unmatched.

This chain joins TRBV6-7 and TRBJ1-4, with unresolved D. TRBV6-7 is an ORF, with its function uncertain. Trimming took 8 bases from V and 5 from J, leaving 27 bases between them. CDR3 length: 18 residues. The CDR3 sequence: CASGNPSPYRGKNEKLFF. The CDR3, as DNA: TGTGCCAGCGGGAACCCCTCACCTTACAGAGGAAAGAATGAAAAACTGTTTTTT.